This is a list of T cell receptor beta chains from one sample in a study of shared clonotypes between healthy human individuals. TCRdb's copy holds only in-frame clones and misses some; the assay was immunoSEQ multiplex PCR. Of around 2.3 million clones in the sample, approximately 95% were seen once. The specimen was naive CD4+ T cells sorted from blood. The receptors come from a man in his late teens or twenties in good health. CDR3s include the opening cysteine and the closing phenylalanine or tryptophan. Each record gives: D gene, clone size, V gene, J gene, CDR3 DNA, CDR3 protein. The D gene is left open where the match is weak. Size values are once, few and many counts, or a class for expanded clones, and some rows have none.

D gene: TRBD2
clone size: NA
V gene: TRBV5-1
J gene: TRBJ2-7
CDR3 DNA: TGCGCCAGCAGCTTATCGGGGGGAGCCTACGAGCAGTACTTC
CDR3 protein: CASSLSGGAYEQYF

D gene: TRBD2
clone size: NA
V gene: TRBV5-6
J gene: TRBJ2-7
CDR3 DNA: TGTGCCAGCAGCTCCTGGTTCAGCGGGGGCGCCTACGAGCAGTACTTC
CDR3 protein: CASSSWFSGGAYEQYF

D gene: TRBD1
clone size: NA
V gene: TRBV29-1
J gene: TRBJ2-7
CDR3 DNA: TGCAGCGTTATTGGTTGGCAGGGGGCGAACGAGCAGTACTTC
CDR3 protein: CSVIGWQGANEQYF

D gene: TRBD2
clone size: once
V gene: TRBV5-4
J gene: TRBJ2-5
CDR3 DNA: TGTGCCAGCAGCGGGAAAGCGGGGGTGGAGACCCAGTACTTC
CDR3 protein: CASSGKAGVETQYF

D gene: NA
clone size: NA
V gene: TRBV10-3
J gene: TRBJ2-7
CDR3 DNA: TGTGCCAGCGAACAGGGCCCCGGCGGCGAGCAGTACTTC
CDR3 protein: CASEQGPGGEQYF

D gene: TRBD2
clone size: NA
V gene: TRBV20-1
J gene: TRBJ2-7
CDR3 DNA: TGCAGTGCTGGATGGACTAGCGAGCAGTACTTC
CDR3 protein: CSAGWTSEQYF

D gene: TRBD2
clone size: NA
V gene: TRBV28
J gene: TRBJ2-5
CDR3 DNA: TGTGCCAGCAGTTTAAGCGGGGGGACATACCTGACCCAGTACTTC
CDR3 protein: CASSLSGGTYLTQYF

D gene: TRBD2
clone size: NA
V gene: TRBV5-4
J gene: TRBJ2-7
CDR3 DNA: TGTGCCAGCAGCCACCCTCTAGCGGACGAGCAGTACTTC
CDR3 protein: CASSHPLADEQYF

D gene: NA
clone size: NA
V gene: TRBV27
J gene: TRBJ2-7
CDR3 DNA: TGTGCCAGCAGTCAACGGGCGGGAACCCAAGGAGAGCAGTACTTC
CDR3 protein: CASSQRAGTQGEQYF

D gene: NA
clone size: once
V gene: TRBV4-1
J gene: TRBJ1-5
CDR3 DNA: TGCGCCAGCAGCCCCCAAGGGGCTAGCAATCAGCCCCAGCATTTT
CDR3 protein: CASSPQGASNQPQHF

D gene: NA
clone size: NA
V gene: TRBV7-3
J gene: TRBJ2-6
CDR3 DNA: TGTGCCAGCAGTACTCTAGTCTCCGGGGCCAACGTCCTGACTTTC
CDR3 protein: CASSTLVSGANVLTF

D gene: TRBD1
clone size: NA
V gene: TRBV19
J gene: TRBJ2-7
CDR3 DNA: TGTGCCAGTAGCCTAAACCAAGGGACAGGGATCAACTTC
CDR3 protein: CASSLNQGTGINF

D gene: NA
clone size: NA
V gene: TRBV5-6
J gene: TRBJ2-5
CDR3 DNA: TGTGCCAGCAGCTTGCCTAGTGGGGAGACCCAGTACTTC
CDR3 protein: CASSLPSGETQYF

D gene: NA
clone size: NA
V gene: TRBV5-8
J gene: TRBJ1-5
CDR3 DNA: TGTGCCAGCAGCTTCCAGTCAGAGCCCCAGCATTTT
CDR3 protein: CASSFQSEPQHF

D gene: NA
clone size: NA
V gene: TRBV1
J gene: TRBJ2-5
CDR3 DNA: TGCACCAGCAGCCAACCCGACAGGGGAATCCGTCAAGAGACCCAGTACTTC
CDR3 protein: CTSSQPDRGIRQETQYF

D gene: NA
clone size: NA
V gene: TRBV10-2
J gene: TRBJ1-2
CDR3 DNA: TGCGCCAGCAGTGAAGGGGGAGGAGTGGGCTACACCTTC
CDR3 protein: CASSEGGGVGYTF

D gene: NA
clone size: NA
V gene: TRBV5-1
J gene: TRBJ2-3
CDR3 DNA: TGCGCCAGCAGCTTAACAGGAGCAGATACGCAGTATTTT
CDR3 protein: CASSLTGADTQYF

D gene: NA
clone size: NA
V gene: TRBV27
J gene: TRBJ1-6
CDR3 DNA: TGTGCCAGCAGTTTTGGTCCGGGTGGAAATTCACCCCTCCACTTT
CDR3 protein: CASSFGPGGNSPLHF

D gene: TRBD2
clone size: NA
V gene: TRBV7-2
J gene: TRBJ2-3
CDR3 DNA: TGTGCCAGCAGCCCCCGGACTAGCGGGAAAGATACGCAGTATTTT
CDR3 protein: CASSPRTSGKDTQYF

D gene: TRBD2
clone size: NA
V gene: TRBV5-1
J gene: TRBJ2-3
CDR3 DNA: TGCGCCAGCAGCTTGGCCATAAGCGGGAGTACAGATACGCAGTATTTT
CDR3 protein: CASSLAISGSTDTQYF

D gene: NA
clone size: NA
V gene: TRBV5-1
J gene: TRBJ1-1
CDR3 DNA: TGCGCCAGCACCCCACTAACCGTGGGTGAAGCTTTCTTT
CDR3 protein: CASTPLTVGEAFF

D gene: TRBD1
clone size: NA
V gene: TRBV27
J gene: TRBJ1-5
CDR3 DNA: TGTGCCAGCAGGACCCCCGACAGGGCACGCAATCAGCCCCAGCATTTT
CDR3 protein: CASRTPDRARNQPQHF

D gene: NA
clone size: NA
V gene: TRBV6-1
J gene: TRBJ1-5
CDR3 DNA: TGTGCCAGCCTCCAAGAGGTGGGGAATCAGCCCCAGCATTTT
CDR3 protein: CASLQEVGNQPQHF

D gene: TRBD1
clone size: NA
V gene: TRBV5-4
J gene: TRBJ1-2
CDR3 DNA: TGCGCCAGCAGCCAAGAGACAGGGTATGGCTACACCTTC
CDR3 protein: CASSQETGYGYTF

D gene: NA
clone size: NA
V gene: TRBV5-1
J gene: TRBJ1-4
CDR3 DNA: TGCGCCAGCAGCTCAGGGGTTTCTAATGAAAAACTGTTTTTT
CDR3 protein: CASSSGVSNEKLFF

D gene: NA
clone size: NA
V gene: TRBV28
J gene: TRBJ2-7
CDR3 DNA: TGTGCCAGCAGTTTCAGGTACGAGCAGTACTTC
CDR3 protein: CASSFRYEQYF

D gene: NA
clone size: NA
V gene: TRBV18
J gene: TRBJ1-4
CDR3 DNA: TGTGCCAGCTCGCAATCCTGGGGCGGCAATGAAAAACTGTTTTTT
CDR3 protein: CASSQSWGGNEKLFF

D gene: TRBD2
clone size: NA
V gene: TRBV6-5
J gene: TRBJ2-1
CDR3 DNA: TGTGCCAGCGCTTTACTAGCGAGCAATGAGCAGTTCTTC
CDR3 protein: CASALLASNEQFF

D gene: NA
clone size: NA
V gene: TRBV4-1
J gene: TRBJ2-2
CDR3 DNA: TGCGCCAGCAGCCAAATTAGCGGCAACACCGGGGAGCTGTTTTTT
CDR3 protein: CASSQISGNTGELFF

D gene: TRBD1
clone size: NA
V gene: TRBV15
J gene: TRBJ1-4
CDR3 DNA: TGTGCCACCAGCAGACTCAGGACAGGGTCCGTGGAAAAACTGTTTTTT
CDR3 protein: CATSRLRTGSVEKLFF

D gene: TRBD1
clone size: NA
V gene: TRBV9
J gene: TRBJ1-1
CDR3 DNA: TGTGCCAGCAGCGTATCGGCCGACAGGGAGAACACTGAAGCTTTCTTT
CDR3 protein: CASSVSADRENTEAFF

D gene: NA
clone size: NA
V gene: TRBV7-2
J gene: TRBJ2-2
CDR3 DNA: TGTGCCAGCAGCTTACTACAGGGCACCGGGGAGCTGTTTTTT
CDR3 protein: CASSLLQGTGELFF

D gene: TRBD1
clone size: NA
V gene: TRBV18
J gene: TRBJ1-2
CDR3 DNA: TGTGCCAGCTCAGTGACAGGGTCCATGGGGAGCTACACCTTC
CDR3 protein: CASSVTGSMGSYTF

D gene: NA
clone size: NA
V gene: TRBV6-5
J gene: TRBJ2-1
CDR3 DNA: TGTGCCAGCAGCCTAGGACCCGCCACCGGAAATGAGCAGTTCTTC
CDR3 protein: CASSLGPATGNEQFF

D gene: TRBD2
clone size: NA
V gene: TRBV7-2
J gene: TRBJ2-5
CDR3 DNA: TGTGCCAGCAGCTCAGCAGCGGGAGTGGGGGAGACCCAGTACTTC
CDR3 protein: CASSSAAGVGETQYF

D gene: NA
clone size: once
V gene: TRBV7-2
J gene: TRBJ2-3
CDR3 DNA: TGTGCCAGCAGCTTATGGACAGATACGCAGTATTTT
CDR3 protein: CASSLWTDTQYF

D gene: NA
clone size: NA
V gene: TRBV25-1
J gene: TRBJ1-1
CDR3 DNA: TGTGCCAGCAGTGAACCGGGACACTCCACCAAAGCTTTCTTT
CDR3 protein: CASSEPGHSTKAFF

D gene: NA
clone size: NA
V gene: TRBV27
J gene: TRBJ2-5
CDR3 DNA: TGTGCCAGCAGTTCCCTGGGGGCCGGGAAAGAGACCCAGTACTTC
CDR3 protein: CASSSLGAGKETQYF

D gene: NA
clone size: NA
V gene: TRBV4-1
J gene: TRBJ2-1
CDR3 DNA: TGCGCCAGCAGCCAAGTCCTGGGGGGACAGATATACAATGAGCAGTTCTTC
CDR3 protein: CASSQVLGGQIYNEQFF

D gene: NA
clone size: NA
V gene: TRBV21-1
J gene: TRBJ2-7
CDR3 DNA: TGTGCCAGCAGCGGACAGTACTCCTACGAGCAGTACTTC
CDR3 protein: CASSGQYSYEQYF

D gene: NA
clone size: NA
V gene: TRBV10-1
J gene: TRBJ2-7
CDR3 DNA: TGCGCCACCGAGACGACAAGGGAGGACGAGCAGTACTTC
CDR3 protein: CATETTREDEQYF

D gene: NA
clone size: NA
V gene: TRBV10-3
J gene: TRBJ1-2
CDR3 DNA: TGTGCCATCAGTGATTCACAGGGCCTCTATGGCTACACCTTC
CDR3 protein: CAISDSQGLYGYTF

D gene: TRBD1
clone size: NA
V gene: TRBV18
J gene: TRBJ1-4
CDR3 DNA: TGTGCCAGCTCACCATCAGGGGGGAGTGAAAAACTGTTTTTT
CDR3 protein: CASSPSGGSEKLFF

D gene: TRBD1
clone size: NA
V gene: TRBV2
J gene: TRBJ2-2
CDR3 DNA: TGTGCCAGCACGTGGGACAGGGTGGGAATAGCCGGGGAGCTGTTTTTT
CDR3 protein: CASTWDRVGIAGELFF

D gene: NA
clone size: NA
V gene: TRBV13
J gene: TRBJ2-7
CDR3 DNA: TGTGCCAGCAGCCTGTCGGAGCCGGGGGAGCAGTACTTC
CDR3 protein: CASSLSEPGEQYF

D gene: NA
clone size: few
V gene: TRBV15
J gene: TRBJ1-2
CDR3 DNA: TGTGCCACCAGCACAGATGGAGGGTTGGGTGGCTACACCTTC
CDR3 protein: CATSTDGGLGGYTF

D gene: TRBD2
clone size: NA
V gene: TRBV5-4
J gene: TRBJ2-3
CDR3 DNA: TGTGCCAGCAGCCCTTCCCTAGCGGGGAGAGAAGGAGATACGCAGTATTTT
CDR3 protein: CASSPSLAGREGDTQYF

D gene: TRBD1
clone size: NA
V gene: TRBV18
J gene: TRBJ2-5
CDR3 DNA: TGTGCCAGCTCACCATCTCTTTCTCCGGGGACAGGGCAAGAGACCCAGTACTTC
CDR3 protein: CASSPSLSPGTGQETQYF

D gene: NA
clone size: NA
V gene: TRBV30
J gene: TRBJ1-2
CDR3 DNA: TGTGCCTGGAGCATGACTAGGGAGGACTATGGCTACACCTTC
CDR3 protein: CAWSMTREDYGYTF

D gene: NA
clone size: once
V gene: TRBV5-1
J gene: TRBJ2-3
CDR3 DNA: TGCGCCAGCAGCTTTGGGAGATCAAGCCCAGATACGCAGTATTTT
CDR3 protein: CASSFGRSSPDTQYF

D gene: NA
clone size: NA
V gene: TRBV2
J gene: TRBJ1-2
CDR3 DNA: TGTGCCAGCAGTGAGCGGGGTAGGAATAACTATGGCTACACCTTC
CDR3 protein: CASSERGRNNYGYTF

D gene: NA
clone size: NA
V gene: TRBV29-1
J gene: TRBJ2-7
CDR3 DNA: TGCAGCGCGGGACATGGTTCGTCCGGCTCCTACGAGCAGTACTTC
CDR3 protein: CSAGHGSSGSYEQYF

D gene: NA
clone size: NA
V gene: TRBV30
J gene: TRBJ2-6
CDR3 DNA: TGTGCCTGGAGTGTAAGCCCCTGGTCGTGGGGGGCCCGACACTCTGGGGCCAACGTCCTGACTTTC
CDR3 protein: CAWSVSPWSWGARHSGANVLTF

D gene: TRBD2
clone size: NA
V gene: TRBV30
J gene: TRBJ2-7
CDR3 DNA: TGTGCCTGGAGTGTACGGATGCTAGCGGGGAGGTTCTACGAGCAGTACTTC
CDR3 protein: CAWSVRMLAGRFYEQYF

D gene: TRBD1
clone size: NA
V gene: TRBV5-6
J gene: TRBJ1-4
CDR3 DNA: TGTGCCAGCAGTAGGCGACAGGGGATTAATGAAAAACTGTTTTTT
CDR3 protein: CASSRRQGINEKLFF

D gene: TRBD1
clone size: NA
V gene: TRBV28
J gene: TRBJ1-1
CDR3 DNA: TGTGCCAGCAGGCCCCGGGACAGGCCGTTCACTGAAGCTTTCTTT
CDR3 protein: CASRPRDRPFTEAFF

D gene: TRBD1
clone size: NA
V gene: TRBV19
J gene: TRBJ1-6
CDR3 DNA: TGTGCCAGTAGTATTGAGGGGGCCAATTCACCCCTCCACTTT
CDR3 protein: CASSIEGANSPLHF

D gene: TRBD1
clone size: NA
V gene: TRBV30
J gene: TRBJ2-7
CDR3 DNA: TGTGCCTGGAGTGCAATTACCGGGACAGCCCTCTCCTACGAGCAGTACTTC
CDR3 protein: CAWSAITGTALSYEQYF